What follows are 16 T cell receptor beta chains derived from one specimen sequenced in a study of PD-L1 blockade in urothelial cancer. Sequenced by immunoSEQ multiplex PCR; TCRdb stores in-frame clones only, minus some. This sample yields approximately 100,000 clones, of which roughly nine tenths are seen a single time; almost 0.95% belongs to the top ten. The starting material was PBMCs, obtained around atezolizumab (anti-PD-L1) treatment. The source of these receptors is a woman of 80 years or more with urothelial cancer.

The CDR3 protein is CASSPPGQGRETQYF. CDR3 coding DNA: TGTGCCAGCAGCCCCCCCGGACAGGGACGGGAGACCCAGTACTTC. The chain links TRBV7-9 to TRBJ2-5; 8 bases map to TRBD1. The J segment lost 5 bases and the V segment lost 5 bases, leaving 10 bases of the junction unmatched. The CDR3 has 15 residues. From germline, CDR1 is SEHNR and CDR2 FQNEAQ (reference sequence).

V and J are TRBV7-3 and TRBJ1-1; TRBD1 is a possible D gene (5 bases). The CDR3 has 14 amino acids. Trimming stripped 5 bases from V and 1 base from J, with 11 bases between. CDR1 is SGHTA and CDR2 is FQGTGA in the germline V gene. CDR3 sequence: CASSRGFGNTEAFF. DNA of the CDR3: TGTGCCAGCAGCCGGGGGTTCGGGAACACTGAAGCTTTCTTT.

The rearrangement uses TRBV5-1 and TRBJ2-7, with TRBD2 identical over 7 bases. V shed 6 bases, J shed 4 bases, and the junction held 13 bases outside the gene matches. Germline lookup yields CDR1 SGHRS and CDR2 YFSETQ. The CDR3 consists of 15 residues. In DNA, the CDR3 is TGCGCCAGCACCCCGGGAGGAGTAGGGATATACGAGCAGTACTTC. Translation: CASTPGGVGIYEQYF.

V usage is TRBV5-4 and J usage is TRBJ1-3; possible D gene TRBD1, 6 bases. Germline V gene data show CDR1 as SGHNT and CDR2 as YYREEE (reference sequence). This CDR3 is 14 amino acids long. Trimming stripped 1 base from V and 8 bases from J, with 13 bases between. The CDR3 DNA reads TGTGCCAGCAGCTTGAATAGGGGGGGGCACACCATATATTTT. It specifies CASSLNRGGHTIYF.

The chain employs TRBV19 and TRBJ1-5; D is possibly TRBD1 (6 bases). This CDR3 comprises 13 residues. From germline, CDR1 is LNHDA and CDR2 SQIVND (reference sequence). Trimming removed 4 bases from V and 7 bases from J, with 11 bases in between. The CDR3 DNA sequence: TGTGCCAGTAGTACGGGACACCTCCAGCCCCAGCATTTT. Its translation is CASSTGHLQPQHF. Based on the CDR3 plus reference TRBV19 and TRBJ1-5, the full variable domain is DGGITQSPKYLFRKEGQNVTLSCEQNLNHDAMYWYRQDPGQGLRLIYYSQIVNDFQKGDIAEGYSVSREKKESFPLTVTSAQKNPTAFYLCASSTGHLQPQHFGDGTRLSIL.

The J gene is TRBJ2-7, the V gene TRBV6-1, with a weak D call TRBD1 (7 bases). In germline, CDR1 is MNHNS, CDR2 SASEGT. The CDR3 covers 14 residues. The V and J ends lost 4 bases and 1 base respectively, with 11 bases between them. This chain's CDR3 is CASSARGDSYEQYF. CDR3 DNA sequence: TGTGCCAGCAGTGCCAGGGGGGATTCCTACGAGCAGTACTTC.

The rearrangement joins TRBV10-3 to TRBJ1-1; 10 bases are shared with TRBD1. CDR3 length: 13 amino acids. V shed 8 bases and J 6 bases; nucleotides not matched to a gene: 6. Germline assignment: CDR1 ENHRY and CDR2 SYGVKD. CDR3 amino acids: CAIWTGGNSEAFF. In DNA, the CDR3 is TGTGCCATCTGGACAGGGGGTAATTCTGAAGCTTTCTTT.

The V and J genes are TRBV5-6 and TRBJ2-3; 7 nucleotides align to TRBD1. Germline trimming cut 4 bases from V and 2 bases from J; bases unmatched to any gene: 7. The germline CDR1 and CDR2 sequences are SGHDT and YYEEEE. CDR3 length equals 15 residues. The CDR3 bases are TGTGCCAGCAGCCCCGGACAGGTGAACACAGATACGCAGTATTTT. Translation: CASSPGQVNTDTQYF.

The CDR3 spells CASSLGPYRGSTEAFF. The CDR3 DNA is TGCGCCAGCAGCTTGGGGCCGTACAGGGGGAGCACTGAAGCTTTCTTT. This chain uses TRBV5-1 with TRBJ1-1; 8 positions agree with TRBD1. The CDR3 is 16 amino acids. Per the germline V gene, CDR1 is SGHRS and CDR2 is YFSETQ. Unmatched junction bases numbered 8, after V lost 0 bases and J lost 4 bases.

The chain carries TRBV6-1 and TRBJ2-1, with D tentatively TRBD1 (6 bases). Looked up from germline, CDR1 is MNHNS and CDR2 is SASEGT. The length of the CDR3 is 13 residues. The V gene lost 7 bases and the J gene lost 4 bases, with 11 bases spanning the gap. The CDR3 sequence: CASTPDRYNEQFF. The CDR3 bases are TGTGCCAGCACCCCGGACAGATACAATGAGCAGTTCTTC.

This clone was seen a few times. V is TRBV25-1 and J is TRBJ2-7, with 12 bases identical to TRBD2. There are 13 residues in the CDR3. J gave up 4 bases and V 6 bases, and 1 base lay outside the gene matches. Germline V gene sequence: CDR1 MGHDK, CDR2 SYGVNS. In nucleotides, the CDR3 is TGTGCCAGCAGGACTAGCGGGAGTTACGAGCAGTACTTC. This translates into CASRTSGSYEQYF.

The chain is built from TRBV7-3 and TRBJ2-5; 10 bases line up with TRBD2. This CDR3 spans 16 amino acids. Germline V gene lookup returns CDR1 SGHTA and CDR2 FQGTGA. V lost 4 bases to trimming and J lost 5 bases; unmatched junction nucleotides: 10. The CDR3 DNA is TGTGCCAGCAGCTCGACTGGAGCGGGAGGGCAGGAGACCCAGTACTTC. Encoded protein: CASSSTGAGGQETQYF. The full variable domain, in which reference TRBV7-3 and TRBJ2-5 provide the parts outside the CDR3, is GAGVSQTPSNKVTEKGKYVELRCDPISGHTALYWYRQSLGQGPEFLIYFQGTGAADDSGLPNDRFFAVRPEGSVSTLKIQRTERGDSAVYLCASSSTGAGGQETQYFGPGTRLLVL.

CDR3 loop: CASRLQGGLGGYTF. The CDR3 nucleotides are TGTGCCAGCAGGCTTCAGGGGGGACTTGGTGGCTACACCTTC. The gene calls are TRBV28 and TRBJ1-2; the match to TRBD1 covers 7 bases. The junction had 11 bases not matched to a gene; V was cut back by 6 bases and J by 7 bases. The CDR3 runs 14 residues. CDR1 MDHEN and CDR2 SYDVKM come from the germline V gene.

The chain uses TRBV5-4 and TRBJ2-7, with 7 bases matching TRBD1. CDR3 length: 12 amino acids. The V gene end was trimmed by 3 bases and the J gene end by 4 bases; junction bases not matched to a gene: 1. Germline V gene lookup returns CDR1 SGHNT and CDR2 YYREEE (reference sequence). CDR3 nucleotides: TGTGCCAGCAGCTCAGGGGGATACGAGCAGTACTTC. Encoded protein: CASSSGGYEQYF. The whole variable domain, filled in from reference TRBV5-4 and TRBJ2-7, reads ETGVTQSPTHLIKTRGQQVTLRCSSQSGHNTVSWYQQALGQGPQFIFQYYREEENGRGNFPPRFSGLQFPNYSSELNVNALELDDSALYLCASSSGGYEQYFGPGTRLTVT.

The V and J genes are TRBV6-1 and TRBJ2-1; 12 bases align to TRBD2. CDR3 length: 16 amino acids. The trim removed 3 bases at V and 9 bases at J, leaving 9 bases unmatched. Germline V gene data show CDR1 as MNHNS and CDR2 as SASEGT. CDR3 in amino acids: CASSDQLAGGEGEQFF. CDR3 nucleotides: TGTGCCAGCAGTGACCAACTAGCGGGAGGAGAGGGTGAGCAGTTCTTC.

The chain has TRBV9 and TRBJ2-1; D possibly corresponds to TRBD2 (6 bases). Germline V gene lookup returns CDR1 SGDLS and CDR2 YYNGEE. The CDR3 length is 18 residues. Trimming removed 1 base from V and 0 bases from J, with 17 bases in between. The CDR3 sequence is CASSVRSGSGSSYNEQFF. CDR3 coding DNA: TGTGCCAGCAGCGTAAGGTCGGGTAGCGGCAGCTCCTACAATGAGCAGTTCTTC.